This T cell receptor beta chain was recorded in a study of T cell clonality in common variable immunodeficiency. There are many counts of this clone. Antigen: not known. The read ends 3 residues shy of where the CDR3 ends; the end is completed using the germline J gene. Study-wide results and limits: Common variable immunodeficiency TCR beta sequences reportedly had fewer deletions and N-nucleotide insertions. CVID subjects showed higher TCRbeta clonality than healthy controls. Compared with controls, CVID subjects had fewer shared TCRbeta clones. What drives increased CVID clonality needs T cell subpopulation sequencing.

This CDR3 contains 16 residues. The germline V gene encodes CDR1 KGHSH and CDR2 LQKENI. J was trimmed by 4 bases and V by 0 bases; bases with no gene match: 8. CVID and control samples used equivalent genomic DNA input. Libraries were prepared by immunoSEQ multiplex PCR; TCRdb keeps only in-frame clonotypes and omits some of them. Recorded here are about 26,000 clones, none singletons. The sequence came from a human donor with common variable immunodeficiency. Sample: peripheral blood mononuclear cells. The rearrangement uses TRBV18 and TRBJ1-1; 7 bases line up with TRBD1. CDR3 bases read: TGTGCCAGCTCACCACCCCAGGGGGGTCAGGGCACTGAA. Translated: CASSPPQGGQGTE. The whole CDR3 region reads CASSPPQGGQGTEAFF.